A single sample is the source of the 10 T cell receptor beta chains below, sequenced in a study of metastatic and nonmetastatic thyroid tumors. TCRdb re-called clones from the PCR reads using MiXCR. The sample comprises 75,000 to 95,000 clones, roughly 13% of which are singletons, and roughly 12% rests with the top ten. Every patient underwent thyroid surgery untreated. Material: blood. The origin of the receptors is a female donor with papillary thyroid cancer or a benign thyroid nodule (not recorded which). Some clones in this sample may be carry-over from other donors' samples.

This clone was recorded at least ten times. The identical CDR3 is also encoded by other nucleotide sequences in the sample. V gene TRBV5-6 combines with J gene TRBJ2-7; 7 nucleotides line up with TRBD2. Trimming removed 4 bases from V and 2 bases from J; junction bases left unmatched: 6. Germline CDR1 SGHDT, CDR2 YYEEEE. The CDR3 sequence is 14 residues long. CDR3 nucleotide sequence: TGTGCCAGCAGCCCCCCGAGCGGGACCTACGAGCAGTACTTC. The encoded protein is CASSPPSGTYEQYF.

This clone was found many times. The chain employs TRBV9 and TRBJ2-2, with 7 bases that match TRBD2. Per germline, CDR1 SGDLS and CDR2 YYNGEE. The trim removed 1 base at V and 8 bases at J, leaving 23 bases unmatched. This CDR3 is 20 amino acids long. In nucleotides, the CDR3 is TGTGCCAGCAGCGTACGCGGGAGTTCCCACAACCCTGCTATTGAGGGGGAGCTGTTTTTT. Residues: CASSVRGSSHNPAIEGELFF.

Ten or more counts support this clone. The CDR3 is CASGIAGSYNEQFF. CDR3 nucleotide sequence: TGTGCCAGCGGAATAGCGGGATCCTACAATGAGCAGTTCTTC. J is TRBJ2-1 and V is TRBV7-2, with 8 bases matching TRBD2. V shed 8 bases and J 1 base; nucleotides not matched to a gene: 4. This CDR3 contains 14 residues. Germline V gene sequence: CDR1 SGHTA, CDR2 FQGNSA.

This clone was found many times. The rearrangement joins TRBV6-4 to TRBJ2-1, with 9 bases lining up with TRBD1. Germline assignment: CDR1 MRHNA and CDR2 SNTAGT. The junction had 6 bases not matched to a gene; V was cut back by 6 bases and J by 3 bases. CDR3 length: 15 amino acids. CDR3 region: CASSQRQGDYNEQFF. CDR3 in DNA: TGTGCCAGCAGCCAAAGACAGGGGGACTACAATGAGCAGTTCTTC.

Comment on this clone: This may stem from a read error, because a much larger clone lies one nucleotide away. The chain combines TRBV18 with TRBJ2-3; no reliable D call. Germline V CDR1 and CDR2: KGHSH, LQKENI. CDR3 length: 15 residues. V lost 2 bases, J lost 0 bases, and 9 bases lay in between. In DNA, the CDR3 is TGTGCCAGCTCACCAAGACTTACTAGCACAGATACGCAGTATTTT. Its translation is CASSPRLTSTDTQYF.

Of note for this clone: A read error may be the cause here, since a much bigger clone is one base away. The chain employs TRBV14 and TRBJ2-3, with TRBD1 matching 10 bases. Trimming cost V 6 bases and J 5 bases; bases outside gene matches: 8. Germline assignment: CDR1 SGHDN and CDR2 FVKESK. The CDR3 contains 15 residues. The CDR3 sequence is CASSLQTGGRDTQYF. The CDR3 nucleotides read TGTGCCAGCAGTCTCCAGACAGGGGGCAGAGATACGCAGTATTTT.

This clone was seen repeatedly, ten times or more. The chain links TRBV15 to TRBJ1-5, with D tentatively TRBD1 (5 bases). V gave up 1 base and J gave up 2 bases, with 12 bases separating them. CDR1 and CDR2 (germline): LNHNV, YYDKDF (reference sequence). The CDR3 has 16 amino acids. In nucleotides, the CDR3 is TGTGCCACCAGCAGAGGGGGGGGTTGGGGCAATCAGCCCCAGCATTTT. Translating gives CATSRGGGWGNQPQHF.

This clone was picked up many times. The CDR3 loop is CSALLAEQFF. Written as DNA, the CDR3 is TGCAGTGCGTTATTAGCTGAGCAGTTCTTC. The chain combines TRBV20-1 with TRBJ2-1; D uncertain. Looked up from germline, CDR1 is DFQATT and CDR2 is SNEGSKA (reference sequence). V was cut by 6 bases and J by 9 bases, with 9 bases left in between. The CDR3 is made up of 10 amino acids.

This clone came up many times. The chain combines TRBV28 with TRBJ2-5; D might be TRBD1 (5 bases). The V gene lost 3 bases and the J gene lost 1 base, with 15 bases spanning the gap. This CDR3 contains 16 residues. From germline, CDR1 is MDHEN and CDR2 SYDVKM. As DNA, the CDR3 is TGTGCCAGCAGTTTTGGGGCGACTCTACTCCAAGAGACCCAGTACTTC. Encoded protein: CASSFGATLLQETQYF.

This clone was observed many times. One junction end does not reproduce the germline sequence, and a read error may be involved. This chain links TRBV4-3 with TRBJ2-5; D unclear. Germline V lookup: CDR1 LGHNA, CDR2 YSLEER. The CDR3 is made up of 18 amino acids. CDR3: CASSQDLVEAVVSEIQYF. The CDR3 bases are TGCGCCAGCAGCCAAGATTTGGTAGAGGCAGTGGTTTCGGAGATCCAGTACTTC.